Listed below are T cell receptor beta chains from one sample, sequenced in a study of blood T cell repertoires in COVID-19. Assay: immunoSEQ multiplex PCR; the TCRdb copy retains only in-frame clones and omits some. The data show just under 50,000 clones, 90% seen once. Sample: peripheral blood. The receptors originated from a human donor in a cohort sampled during active COVID-19. CDR3s include the opening cysteine and the closing phenylalanine or tryptophan. The order of the fields is CDR3 length, clone size, D gene, J gene, V gene, CDR3 DNA, CDR3 protein. D genes are given only for firm matches. Clone size, where shown, is once, few, many, or a class for clones that have expanded.

>13|-|-|TRBJ1-1|TRBV29-1
TGCAGCATCTCGCAGGGGAGGAACACTGAAGCTTTCTTT
CSISQGRNTEAFF
>13|-|-|TRBJ1-5|TRBV12-3/TRBV12-4
TGTGCCAGCAGTTTAACGGCGGGTCAGCCCCAGCATTTT
CASSLTAGQPQHF
>15|-|TRBD1|TRBJ1-1|TRBV5-1
TGCGCCAGCAGCACTTCAACAGGGGTTGGCACTGAAGCTTTCTTT
CASSTSTGVGTEAFF
>17|-|-|TRBJ1-1|TRBV7-9
TGTGCCAGCAGCCAGGACTGGATACAAACCTTCCCGTTTCCTGCTTTCTTT
CASSQDWIQTFPFPAFF
>15|-|-|TRBJ1-1|TRBV7-9
TGTGCCAGCAGCACTCCCTACAGGGATCGGACTGAAGCTTTCTTT
CASSTPYRDRTEAFF
>14|once|TRBD1|TRBJ1-1|TRBV5-6
TGTGCCAGCAGCCAGGACAGGGGGCCGACTGAAGCTTTCTTT
CASSQDRGPTEAFF
>13|once|-|TRBJ1-5|TRBV2
TGTGCCAGCAGTGCAGGGCTTAATCAGCCCCAGCATTTT
CASSAGLNQPQHF
>14|-|-|TRBJ2-7|TRBV28
TGTGCCAGCAGTACCACCGGGACAATCTACGAGCAGTACTTC
CASSTTGTIYEQYF
>13|-|-|TRBJ2-7|TRBV5-1
TGCGCCAGCAGCGTGGGATCCGAGCCCGAGCAGTACTTC
CASSVGSEPEQYF
>19|-|TRBD1|TRBJ1-5|TRBV10-3
TGTGCCATCAGTGAGGTACTCCGGGACAGGGTGAGTAGCAATCAGCCCCAGCATTTT
CAISEVLRDRVSSNQPQHF
>16|-|TRBD1|TRBJ1-5|TRBV23-1
TGCGCCAGCAGTCAATTCCCGACAGGGGATTTTCAGCCCCAGCATTTT
CASSQFPTGDFQPQHF
>14|-|TRBD1|TRBJ1-1|TRBV6-5
TGTGCCAGCGCAAGACAGGGGACATACACTGAAGCTTTCTTT
CASARQGTYTEAFF
>17|-|TRBD2|TRBJ2-3|TRBV24-1
TGTGCCACCAGCGGGCCGGGGGGGGCGGACGCCACAGATACGCAGTATTTT
CATSGPGGADATDTQYF
>13|-|TRBD1|TRBJ1-1|TRBV2
TGTGCCAGCAGCGGACAGGGCAACACTGAAGCTTTCTTT
CASSGQGNTEAFF
>16|-|-|TRBJ1-1|TRBV5-1
TGCGCCAGCAGTACCACAGGGCTAACCTTGAACACTGAAGCTTTCTTT
CASSTTGLTLNTEAFF
>13|-|-|TRBJ2-7|TRBV7-2
TGTGCCAGCAGTTCTGGTGAGGCCTACGAGCAGTACTTC
CASSSGEAYEQYF
>14|-|-|TRBJ2-7|TRBV5-1
TGCGCCAGCAGCTTGGTCAGGGGGAGGAACGAGCAGTACTTC
CASSLVRGRNEQYF
>15|-|-|TRBJ1-3|TRBV29-1
TGCAGCGTTGATGGGGGGGCAGGCTCTGGAAACACCATATATTTT
CSVDGGAGSGNTIYF
>15|-|TRBD1|TRBJ1-5|TRBV7-9
TGTGCCAGCAGCCCGCAGGGGGCTTACAATCAGCCCCAGCATTTT
CASSPQGAYNQPQHF
>16|-|TRBD1|TRBJ1-5|TRBV10-1
TGCGCCAGCAGTGAGCCGGACAGGGCTGGCAATCAGCCCCAGCATTTT
CASSEPDRAGNQPQHF
>14|-|-|TRBJ2-7|TRBV5-6
TGTGCCAGCAGCTTGAGGCAGGGTGGGCACGAGCAGTACTTC
CASSLRQGGHEQYF
>14|-|-|TRBJ1-3|TRBV10-1
TGCGCCAGCAGTGCCGGGGGTCCTGGAAACACCATATATTTT
CASSAGGPGNTIYF
>14|-|-|TRBJ1-3|TRBV19
TGTGCCAGTAGGAGGGATAGCTCTGGAAACACCATATATTTT
CASRRDSSGNTIYF
>16|few|TRBD2|TRBJ2-7|TRBV6-5
TGTGCCAGCAGTTACTCTGGACTAGCGCTCTCCTACGAGCAGTACTTC
CASSYSGLALSYEQYF
>14|-|-|TRBJ1-1|TRBV9
TGTGCCAGCAGCGTAGGAGGGGGAAGCACTGAAGCTTTCTTT
CASSVGGGSTEAFF
>15|-|TRBD1|TRBJ1-4|TRBV27
TGTGCCAGCAGTCTAGGACAGGCTGTTAATGAAAAACTGTTTTTT
CASSLGQAVNEKLFF
>12|-|-|TRBJ2-1|TRBV2
TGTGCCACCCTCGGACAGTACAATGAGCAGTTCTTC
CATLGQYNEQFF
>16|-|-|TRBJ2-6|TRBV7-3
TGTGCCAGCAGCCGTACAGCATTCTCTGGGGCCAACGTCCTGACTTTC
CASSRTAFSGANVLTF
>15|-|-|TRBJ2-6|TRBV4-1
TGCGCCAGCAGACCAGGGGTTGCTGGGGCCAACGTCCTGACTTTC
CASRPGVAGANVLTF
>16|-|-|TRBJ2-7|TRBV7-2
TGTGCCAGCAGCCTCGTTGGCGGGTACCTAGGCTACGAGCAGTACTTC
CASSLVGGYLGYEQYF
>14|-|-|TRBJ1-1|TRBV7-3
TGTGCCAGCAGCCCCACCGGGGGGAACACTGAAGCTTTCTTT
CASSPTGGNTEAFF
>15|-|TRBD2|TRBJ2-3|TRBV14
TGTGCCAGCAGCCAAATGGTCCGGGGGGGAGATACGCAGTATTTT
CASSQMVRGGDTQYF
>15|once|-|TRBJ1-5|TRBV19
TGTGCCAGTAGTATATACGGGCAGGGTTATCAGCCCCAGCATTTT
CASSIYGQGYQPQHF
>16|-|TRBD1|TRBJ1-6|TRBV23-1
TGCGCCAGCAGTCAAGAGGGCGACAGGGAGTCTTCACCCCTCCACTTT
CASSQEGDRESSPLHF
>16|-|-|TRBJ1-2|TRBV19
TGTGCCAGTACCAAAGGGGAAGGGGTATCGAACTATGGCTACACCTTC
CASTKGEGVSNYGYTF
>15|once|TRBD1|TRBJ1-1|TRBV4-1
TGCGCCAGCAGCCAAGGACAGGGGGCCTACACTGAAGCTTTCTTT
CASSQGQGAYTEAFF
>17|-|TRBD2|TRBJ2-3|TRBV6-1
TGTGCCAGCAGTGACCTCTTCGGACTAGCGGGCACAGATACGCAGTATTTT
CASSDLFGLAGTDTQYF
>17|once|TRBD2|TRBJ2-7|TRBV5-6
TGTGCCAGCAGCTGGGGGACTAGCGGGAGAAGCTCCTACGAGCAGTACTTC
CASSWGTSGRSSYEQYF
>16|-|-|TRBJ1-5|TRBV6-6
TGTGCCAGCAGTTACGGTGGGGGGAGTAGCAATCAGCCCCAGCATTTT
CASSYGGGSSNQPQHF
>14|-|-|TRBJ2-2|TRBV29-1
TGCAGCGGCTCCGGGACATCTAACACCGGGGAGCTGTTTTTT
CSGSGTSNTGELFF
>13|-|-|TRBJ1-1|TRBV29-1
TGCAGCCCCCTCCCGACAGTTAACACTGAAGCTTTCTTT
CSPLPTVNTEAFF
>11|-|-|TRBJ1-2|TRBV5-5
TGTGCCAGCAGCTTCGGTGCGGCTTACACCTTC
CASSFGAAYTF
>15|-|TRBD1|TRBJ2-4|TRBV24-1
TGTGCCACCAGTGAGGGGACAGGGGGGTCTGTCATTCAGTACTTC
CATSEGTGGSVIQYF
>17|-|TRBD1|TRBJ1-1|TRBV24-1
TGTGCCACCAGTGATACCAGACAGGGCCCTCCGGGCACTGAAGCTTTCTTT
CATSDTRQGPPGTEAFF